What follows are 21 T cell receptor beta chains derived from one specimen sequenced in a study of T cell changes during pregnancy in multiple sclerosis (dated by TCRdb to 2018 to 2020). Libraries were made using the immunoSEQ multiplex PCR assay. This is the immuneACCESS table as TCRdb keeps it, with only in-frame sequences that have V and J called. A part of the clones is gone; compared with another copy, unresolved V genes explain less than half, and the rest is unexplained. In this sample the table shows some 100,000 clones, around nine tenths of which occur a single time. The ten top clones hold around 1.2% of the sample. The sample here was peripheral blood, taken in the second trimester of pregnancy. Receptors were obtained from a female donor with multiple sclerosis, enrolled in a pregnancy study.

In DNA, the CDR3 is TGTGCCAGCTCCCGAACGGGGGGGTCCGAGCAGTACTTC. Translating gives CASSRTGGSEQYF. The chain links TRBV5-4 to TRBJ2-7; 8 positions agree with TRBD2. The CDR3 runs to 13 residues. Looked up from germline, CDR1 is SGHNT and CDR2 is YYREEE (reference sequence). V dropped 7 bases and J dropped 6; count of bases not matched to a gene: 9.

The chain is built from TRBV5-1 and TRBJ1-1; 11 nucleotides match TRBD1. J lost 1 base, V lost 3 bases, and 8 bases had no gene match. The CDR3 runs 17 residues. Germline loops: CDR1 SGHRS, CDR2 YFSETQ. This CDR3 is CASSWDRGDSGNTEAFF. The CDR3 DNA reads TGCGCCAGCAGCTGGGACAGGGGGGATTCGGGGAACACTGAAGCTTTCTTT. The full variable domain, rest sourced from reference TRBV5-1 and TRBJ1-1, is KAGVTQTPRYLIKTRGQQVTLSCSPISGHRSVSWYQQTPGQGLQFLFEYFSETQRNKGNFPGRFSGRQFSNSRSEMNVSTLELGDSALYLCASSWDRGDSGNTEAFFGQGTRLTVV.

The chain has TRBV27 and TRBJ1-1, with 7 positions matching TRBD1. This CDR3 region has 16 residues. Germline CDR1 MNHEY, CDR2 SMNVEV (reference sequence). V gave up 6 bases and J gave up 1 base; unmatched junction bases: 11. CDR3 nucleotide sequence: TGTGCCAGCAGGAGGGGGCCGGTCGCATCGAACACTGAAGCTTTCTTT. Translated, it gives CASRRGPVASNTEAFF.

Regarding this clone: The sample contains more than one DNA sequence encoding this CDR3. The rearrangement uses TRBV27 and TRBJ1-5, with D perhaps matching TRBD1 (6 bases). V gave up 5 bases and J gave up 0 bases, with 8 bases separating them. The germline gives CDR1 MNHEY, CDR2 SMNVEV (reference sequence). The CDR3 has 14 residues. The CDR3 here is CASSHRDSNQPQHF. DNA of the CDR3: TGTGCCAGCAGTCACAGGGATAGCAATCAGCCCCAGCATTTT.

The sample holds a few counts of this clone. This sequence joins TRBV4-2 and TRBJ1-5, with TRBD1 as a possible D gene (6 bases). The germline V gene has CDR1 LGHNA and CDR2 YNFKEQ. V was pared by 0 bases and J by 10 bases, with 16 bases between. The CDR3 consists of 15 residues. The CDR3, as DNA: TGTGCCAGCAGCCAAGAGAACAGGGAAATGTCTCCCCAGCATTTT. Residues: CASSQENREMSPQHF.

CDR3 in amino acids: CASSVASGGAGSQETQYF. In DNA, the CDR3 is TGTGCCAGCAGCGTAGCGAGCGGGGGGGCCGGATCCCAAGAGACCCAGTACTTC. The rearrangement joins TRBV9 to TRBJ2-5; 10 bases line up with TRBD2. The CDR3 has 18 amino acids. Germline V gives CDR1 SGDLS, CDR2 YYNGEE. V was clipped by 0 bases and J by 1 base; unmatched bases: 9.

This clone was counted between two and nine times. The rearrangement joins TRBV5-3 to TRBJ2-5; 8 bases line up with TRBD2. TRBV5-3 is recorded as an ORF, its role being uncertain. This CDR3 has 16 residues. The J segment lost 0 bases and the V segment lost 7 bases, leaving 11 bases of the junction unmatched. The CDR3 spells CAREGPSGLYQETQYF. The CDR3 DNA sequence: TGTGCCAGAGAGGGGCCTAGCGGGCTGTACCAAGAGACCCAGTACTTC.

This clone was found once. The CDR3 DNA follows: TGTGCCAGCAGCGTAGCCAGGTACGGCATTCAGTACTTC. This gives the protein CASSVARYGIQYF. V usage is TRBV9 and J usage is TRBJ2-4, with D uncertain. Germline V gene data show CDR1 as SGDLS and CDR2 as YYNGEE. The V end lost 0 bases, the J end lost 9 bases, and 10 bases lay between the germline ends. The CDR3 is 13 amino acids.

In this sample, this clone turned up a few times. The chain has TRBV30 and TRBJ1-5; D remains unclear. CDR3 length: 15 residues. With 1 base removed from V and 3 bases from J, the gap between germline ends came to 13 bases. Germline V lookup: CDR1 GTSNPN, CDR2 SVGIG (reference sequence). The CDR3, as DNA: TGTGCCTGGAGTGGCGGCCGCCTCCCCAATCAGCCCCAGCATTTT. It specifies CAWSGGRLPNQPQHF.

This clone was seen a single time. This rearrangement joins TRBV7-3 to TRBJ2-7, with 9 bases aligning to TRBD2. Germline CDR1 SGHTA, CDR2 FQGTGA. The CDR3 is made up of 15 amino acids. J gave up 6 bases and V 2 bases, and 8 bases lay outside the gene matches. The CDR3 bases are TGTGCCAGCAGCTTACGCGGGAGGGGCGAGAGCGAGCAGTACTTC. Its translation: CASSLRGRGESEQYF.

The V gene is TRBV2, the J gene TRBJ2-1; 7 bases are a match to TRBD2. Germline CDR1 is SNHLY and CDR2 is FYNNEI. Trimming cost V 4 bases and J 12 bases; bases outside gene matches: 9. This CDR3 has 13 residues. The CDR3 sequence: CASSGPERGPQFF. The CDR3 DNA sequence: TGTGCCAGCAGTGGTCCCGAGCGGGGACCGCAGTTCTTC.

The sample holds a few counts of this clone. The chain is built from TRBV6-1 and TRBJ1-6, with D unclear. The germline gives CDR1 MNHNS, CDR2 SASEGT. The ends were cut back, 1 base at V and 12 bases at J, with 7 bases in the middle. The CDR3 loop spans 12 amino acids. This CDR3 is CASSEGLRPLHF. In nucleotides, the CDR3 is TGTGCCAGCAGTGAAGGGCTCAGACCCCTCCACTTT.

The chain uses TRBV11-2 and TRBJ1-1; D is uncertain. Per the germline V gene, CDR1 is SGHAT and CDR2 is FQNNGV. Between the trimmed V and J ends, which lost 1 base and 7 bases, there was a span of 7 bases. The CDR3 contains 12 residues. CDR3 sequence reads: CASSLGGDEAFF. The CDR3 DNA sequence: TGTGCCAGCAGCTTAGGCGGGGATGAAGCTTTCTTT.

The chain has TRBV5-1 and TRBJ1-1, with a possible D match to TRBD1 (5 bases). V lost 4 bases and J 0 bases, leaving 16 bases between the germline ends. This CDR3 spans 16 amino acids. Germline loops: CDR1 SGHRS, CDR2 YFSETQ. CDR3 nucleotide sequence: TGCGCCAGCAGCCCCCTGAAAGCAGGGATGAACACTGAAGCTTTCTTT. Translating it yields CASSPLKAGMNTEAFF.

The V gene is TRBV27, the J gene TRBJ2-1; a weak D match, TRBD1 (5 bases). This CDR3 comprises 15 residues. Trimming cost V 5 bases and J 0 bases, with 11 bases left between them. Per germline, CDR1 MNHEY and CDR2 SMNVEV (reference sequence). The CDR3 loop reads CASSIDRSSYNEQFF. The CDR3 DNA sequence: TGTGCCAGCAGTATCGACAGAAGCTCCTACAATGAGCAGTTCTTC.

The chain is built from TRBV2 and TRBJ1-4, with D possibly TRBD1 on 6 matching bases. The CDR3 spans 14 residues. Trimming took off 4 bases at V and 5 bases at J, with 11 bases between the two ends. From germline, CDR1 is SNHLY and CDR2 FYNNEI. CDR3: CASSVGRGNEKLFF. CDR3 coding DNA: TGTGCCAGCAGTGTGGGCAGGGGAAATGAAAAACTGTTTTTT. The entire variable domain, with the rest obtained from reference TRBV2 and TRBJ1-4, is as follows: EPEVTQTPSHQVTQMGQEVILRCVPISNHLYFYWYRQILGQKVEFLVSFYNNEISEKSEIFDDQFSVERPDGSNFTLKIRSTKLEDSAMYFCASSVGRGNEKLFFGSGTQLSVL.

The J gene is TRBJ2-7, the V gene TRBV11-2; tentatively, D is TRBD1 (6 bases). CDR1 and CDR2 from the germline V gene are SGHAT and FQNNGV. The CDR3 is 15 amino acids. Trimming shortened V by 6 bases and J by 4 bases, and 19 bases separated the two germline ends. In DNA form, the CDR3 reads TGTGCCAGCAGAGCGCCTCAGGGGACGGCTTACGAGCAGTACTTC. Protein sequence: CASRAPQGTAYEQYF.

For the CDR3, the DNA is TGTGCCAGCAGCAAGCAAATATCGGATGTAGCCGAAGCTTTCTTT. It yields the protein CASSKQISDVAEAFF. The chain joins TRBV11-2 to TRBJ1-1, with D hard to call. V was cut by 5 bases and J by 8 bases, with 21 bases left in between. CDR3 size: 15 residues. Germline V gives CDR1 SGHAT, CDR2 FQNNGV.

The chain carries TRBV2 and TRBJ2-1; 9 bases map to TRBD2. The junction had 8 bases not matched to a gene; V was cut back by 5 bases and J by 6 bases. The CDR3 runs 15 residues. Germline V gives CDR1 SNHLY, CDR2 FYNNEI. The CDR3 protein is CASSSLAGALNEQFF. The CDR3 DNA is TGTGCCAGCAGTTCCTTAGCGGGAGCCCTCAATGAGCAGTTCTTC.

V usage is TRBV9 and J usage is TRBJ2-2; the match to TRBD2 covers 13 bases. V gave up 6 bases and J gave up 7 bases; unmatched junction bases: 3. Looked up from germline, CDR1 is SGDLS and CDR2 is YYNGEE. The CDR3 runs to 14 residues. CDR3 DNA: TGTGCCAGCACCGGACTAGCGGGAGTCGGGGAGCTGTTTTTT. Its translation: CASTGLAGVGELFF.

The CDR3 region has the DNA TGTGCCAGCAGCTGGGCAGTAACAGGGAACACTGAAGCTTTCTTT. Protein: CASSWAVTGNTEAFF. This chain uses TRBV5-6 with TRBJ1-1; D perhaps matches TRBD1 (5 bases). Deletions cut 3 bases from V and 1 base from J, with 13 bases between. The germline V gene has CDR1 SGHDT and CDR2 YYEEEE. CDR3 length: 15 residues.